This T cell receptor (beta chain) was identified during a study of cytomegalovirus exposure and HLA in healthy donors. Study conclusions and caveats: Presence/absence analyses treated sequencing depth as roughly uniform across donors.

In the case of this clone: Its matching antigen is unknown.

PCR employed 60 Vbeta and 13 Jbeta primers. The protocol was immunoSEQ multiplex PCR, while the TCRdb copy is restricted to in-frame clones and leaves out a portion. The data hold about 220,000 clones, with over 80% observed a single time. The CDR3 totals 10 residues. The V gene's germline CDR1 is DFQATT and CDR2 SNEGSKA (reference sequence). J is TRBJ2-5 and V is TRBV20-1, with D possibly TRBD1 on 5 matching bases. The DNA end lines up better with TRBJ2-7; the J call may be wrong. This TCR derives from a boy under 10 years old in good health and CMV-seronegative. Sequences were obtained from PBMCs. The CDR3 DNA reads as TGCAGTGCTCCACAGGACGAGCAGTACTTC. Translated, it gives CSAPQDEQYF.